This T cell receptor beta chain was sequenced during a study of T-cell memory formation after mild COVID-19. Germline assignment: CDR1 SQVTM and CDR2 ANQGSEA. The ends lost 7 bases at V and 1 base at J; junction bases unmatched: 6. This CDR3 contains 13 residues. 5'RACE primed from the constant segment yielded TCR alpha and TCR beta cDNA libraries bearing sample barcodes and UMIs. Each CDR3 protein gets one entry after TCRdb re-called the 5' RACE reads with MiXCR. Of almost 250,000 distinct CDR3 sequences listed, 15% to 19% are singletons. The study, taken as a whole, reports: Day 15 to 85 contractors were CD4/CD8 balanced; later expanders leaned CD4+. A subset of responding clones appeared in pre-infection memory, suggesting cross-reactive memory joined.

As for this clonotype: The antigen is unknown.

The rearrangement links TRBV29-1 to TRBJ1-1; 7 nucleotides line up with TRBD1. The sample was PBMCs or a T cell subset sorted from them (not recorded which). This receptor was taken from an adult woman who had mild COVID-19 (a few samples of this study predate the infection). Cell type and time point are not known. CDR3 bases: TGCAGCGCGCTACGGACAGGGAACACTGAAGCTTTCTTT. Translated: CSALRTGNTEAFF. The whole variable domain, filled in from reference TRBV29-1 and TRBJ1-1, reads SAVISQKPSRDICQRGTSLTIQCQVDSQVTMMFWYRQQPGQSLTLIATANQGSEATYESGFVIDKFPISRPNLTFSTLTVSNMSPEDSSIYLCSALRTGNTEAFFGQGTRLTVV.